These T cell receptor beta chains were read from a single sample in a study of blood T cell repertoires in COVID-19. The protocol was immunoSEQ multiplex PCR, while the TCRdb copy is restricted to in-frame clones and leaves out a portion. The repertoire holds approximately 350,000 clones, with about 90% as singletons. The specimen was PBMCs or T cells enriched from blood (not recorded which). The receptors here all came from a woman aged 25-40 years who had recovered from COVID-19. CDR3s include the opening cysteine and the closing phenylalanine or tryptophan. D genes are given only for firm matches. Rows may omit the clone size; those that give it use once, few, many or a size class.

size: NA; V: TRBV5-1; J: TRBJ2-3; D: TRBD2; DNA: TGCGCCAGCAGCCCCGGACTAGCGGGGGGGTCAGATACGCAGTATTTT; CDR3: CASSPGLAGGSDTQYF
size: NA; V: TRBV3-1/TRBV3-2; J: TRBJ2-1; D: NA; DNA: TGTGCCAGCAGCCAAGGGACAGATCCATTCAATGAGCAGTTCTTC; CDR3: CASSQGTDPFNEQFF
size: NA; V: TRBV19; J: TRBJ2-1; D: TRBD1; DNA: TGTGCCAGTAGTCCGCTTGGGACAGGGGTTGAAAATGAGCAGTTCTTC; CDR3: CASSPLGTGVENEQFF
size: NA; V: TRBV7-2; J: TRBJ2-2; D: NA; DNA: TGTGCCAGCAGCTTCGGAACAGCCAACACCGGGGAGCTGTTTTTT; CDR3: CASSFGTANTGELFF
size: NA; V: TRBV5-1; J: TRBJ2-7; D: TRBD2; DNA: TGCGCCAGCAGCTTGTGGGCTACGGGAGGGGCCTACGAGCAGTACTTC; CDR3: CASSLWATGGAYEQYF
size: NA; V: TRBV13; J: TRBJ1-5; D: NA; DNA: TGTGCCAGCAGCGGGGGGTTTGGTCAGCCCCAGCATTTT; CDR3: CASSGGFGQPQHF
size: few; V: TRBV2; J: TRBJ1-6; D: NA; DNA: TGTGCCAGCAGTGACCCCTCCCCGAGCTCCTATAATTCACCCCTCCACTTT; CDR3: CASSDPSPSSYNSPLHF
size: NA; V: TRBV6-4; J: TRBJ2-7; D: TRBD1; DNA: TGTGCCAGCAGTGAAGATGCGGGACAGGGGCTCGACGAGCAGTACTTC; CDR3: CASSEDAGQGLDEQYF
size: NA; V: TRBV7-2; J: TRBJ2-5; D: NA; DNA: TGTGCCAGCAGCGCCGGGGAGACCCAGTACTTC; CDR3: CASSAGETQYF
size: NA; V: TRBV7-6; J: TRBJ2-7; D: NA; DNA: TGTGCCAGCAGCTTCGCCTACGAGCAGTACTTC; CDR3: CASSFAYEQYF
size: NA; V: TRBV5-1; J: TRBJ2-1; D: NA; DNA: TGCGCCAGCACGTTCGGGAGTTACAATGAGCAGTTCTTC; CDR3: CASTFGSYNEQFF
size: NA; V: TRBV20-1; J: TRBJ1-2; D: NA; DNA: TGCAGTGCTCTTTTTAACTATGGCTACACCTTC; CDR3: CSALFNYGYTF
size: NA; V: TRBV5-1; J: TRBJ2-1; D: NA; DNA: TGCGCCAGCAGCTTGAGTCTAGGAAGTAATGAGCAGTTCTTC; CDR3: CASSLSLGSNEQFF
size: NA; V: TRBV5-4; J: TRBJ2-7; D: NA; DNA: TGTGCCAGCAGCCCCGGATCCGGGATATACGAGCAGTACTTC; CDR3: CASSPGSGIYEQYF
size: few; V: TRBV7-9; J: TRBJ1-2; D: NA; DNA: TGTGCCAGCAGCTTAGGAGGGACACATTATGGCTACACCTTC; CDR3: CASSLGGTHYGYTF
size: NA; V: TRBV3-1/TRBV3-2; J: TRBJ1-3; D: NA; DNA: TGTGCCAGCAGCCAAGGAGGGCTGAACTCTGGAAACACCATATATTTT; CDR3: CASSQGGLNSGNTIYF
size: NA; V: TRBV27; J: TRBJ2-7; D: NA; DNA: TGTGCCAGCAGTTTGAGGGGGGGCCCAACCTACGAGCAGTACTTC; CDR3: CASSLRGGPTYEQYF
size: NA; V: TRBV6-5; J: TRBJ2-3; D: TRBD1; DNA: TGTGCCAGCAGAACGGACAGGGGCACAGATACGCAGTATTTT; CDR3: CASRTDRGTDTQYF